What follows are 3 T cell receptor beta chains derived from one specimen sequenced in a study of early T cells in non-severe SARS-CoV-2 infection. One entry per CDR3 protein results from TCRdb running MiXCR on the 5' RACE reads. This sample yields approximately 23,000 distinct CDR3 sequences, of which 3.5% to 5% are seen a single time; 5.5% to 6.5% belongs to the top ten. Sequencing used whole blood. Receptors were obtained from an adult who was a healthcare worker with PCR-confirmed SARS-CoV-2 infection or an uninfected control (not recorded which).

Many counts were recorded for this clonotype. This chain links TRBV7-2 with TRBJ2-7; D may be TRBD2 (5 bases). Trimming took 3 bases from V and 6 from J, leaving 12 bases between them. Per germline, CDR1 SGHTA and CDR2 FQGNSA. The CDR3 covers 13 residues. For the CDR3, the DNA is TGTGCCAGCAGCTTCCAACGGGATGGCGAGCAGTACTTC. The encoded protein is CASSFQRDGEQYF. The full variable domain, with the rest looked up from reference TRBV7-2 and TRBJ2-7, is GAGVSQSPSNKVTEKGKDVELRCDPISGHTALYWYRQSLGQGLEFLIYFQGNSAPDKSGLPSDRFSAERTGGSVSTLTIQRTQQEDSAVYLCASSFQRDGEQYFGPGTRLTVT.

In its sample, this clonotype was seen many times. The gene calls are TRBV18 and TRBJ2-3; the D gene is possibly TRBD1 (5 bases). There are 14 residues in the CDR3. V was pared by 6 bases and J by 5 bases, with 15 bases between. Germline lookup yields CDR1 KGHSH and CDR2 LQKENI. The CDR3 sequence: CASSPGQGKDTQYF. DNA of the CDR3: TGTGCCAGCTCCCCGGGCCAGGGCAAAGATACGCAGTATTTT. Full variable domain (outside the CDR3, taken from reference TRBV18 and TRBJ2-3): NAGVMQNPRHLVRRRGQEARLRCSPMKGHSHVYWYRQLPEEGLKFMVYLQKENIIDESGMPKERFSAEFPKEGPSILRIQQVVRGDSAAYFCASSPGQGKDTQYFGPGTRLTVL.

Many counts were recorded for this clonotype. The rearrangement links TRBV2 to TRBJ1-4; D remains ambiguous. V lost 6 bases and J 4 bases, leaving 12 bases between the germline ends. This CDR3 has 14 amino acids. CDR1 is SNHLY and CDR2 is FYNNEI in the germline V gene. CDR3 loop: CASRVGKFNEKLFF. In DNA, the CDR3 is TGTGCCAGCAGGGTTGGAAAGTTTAATGAAAAACTGTTTTTT.